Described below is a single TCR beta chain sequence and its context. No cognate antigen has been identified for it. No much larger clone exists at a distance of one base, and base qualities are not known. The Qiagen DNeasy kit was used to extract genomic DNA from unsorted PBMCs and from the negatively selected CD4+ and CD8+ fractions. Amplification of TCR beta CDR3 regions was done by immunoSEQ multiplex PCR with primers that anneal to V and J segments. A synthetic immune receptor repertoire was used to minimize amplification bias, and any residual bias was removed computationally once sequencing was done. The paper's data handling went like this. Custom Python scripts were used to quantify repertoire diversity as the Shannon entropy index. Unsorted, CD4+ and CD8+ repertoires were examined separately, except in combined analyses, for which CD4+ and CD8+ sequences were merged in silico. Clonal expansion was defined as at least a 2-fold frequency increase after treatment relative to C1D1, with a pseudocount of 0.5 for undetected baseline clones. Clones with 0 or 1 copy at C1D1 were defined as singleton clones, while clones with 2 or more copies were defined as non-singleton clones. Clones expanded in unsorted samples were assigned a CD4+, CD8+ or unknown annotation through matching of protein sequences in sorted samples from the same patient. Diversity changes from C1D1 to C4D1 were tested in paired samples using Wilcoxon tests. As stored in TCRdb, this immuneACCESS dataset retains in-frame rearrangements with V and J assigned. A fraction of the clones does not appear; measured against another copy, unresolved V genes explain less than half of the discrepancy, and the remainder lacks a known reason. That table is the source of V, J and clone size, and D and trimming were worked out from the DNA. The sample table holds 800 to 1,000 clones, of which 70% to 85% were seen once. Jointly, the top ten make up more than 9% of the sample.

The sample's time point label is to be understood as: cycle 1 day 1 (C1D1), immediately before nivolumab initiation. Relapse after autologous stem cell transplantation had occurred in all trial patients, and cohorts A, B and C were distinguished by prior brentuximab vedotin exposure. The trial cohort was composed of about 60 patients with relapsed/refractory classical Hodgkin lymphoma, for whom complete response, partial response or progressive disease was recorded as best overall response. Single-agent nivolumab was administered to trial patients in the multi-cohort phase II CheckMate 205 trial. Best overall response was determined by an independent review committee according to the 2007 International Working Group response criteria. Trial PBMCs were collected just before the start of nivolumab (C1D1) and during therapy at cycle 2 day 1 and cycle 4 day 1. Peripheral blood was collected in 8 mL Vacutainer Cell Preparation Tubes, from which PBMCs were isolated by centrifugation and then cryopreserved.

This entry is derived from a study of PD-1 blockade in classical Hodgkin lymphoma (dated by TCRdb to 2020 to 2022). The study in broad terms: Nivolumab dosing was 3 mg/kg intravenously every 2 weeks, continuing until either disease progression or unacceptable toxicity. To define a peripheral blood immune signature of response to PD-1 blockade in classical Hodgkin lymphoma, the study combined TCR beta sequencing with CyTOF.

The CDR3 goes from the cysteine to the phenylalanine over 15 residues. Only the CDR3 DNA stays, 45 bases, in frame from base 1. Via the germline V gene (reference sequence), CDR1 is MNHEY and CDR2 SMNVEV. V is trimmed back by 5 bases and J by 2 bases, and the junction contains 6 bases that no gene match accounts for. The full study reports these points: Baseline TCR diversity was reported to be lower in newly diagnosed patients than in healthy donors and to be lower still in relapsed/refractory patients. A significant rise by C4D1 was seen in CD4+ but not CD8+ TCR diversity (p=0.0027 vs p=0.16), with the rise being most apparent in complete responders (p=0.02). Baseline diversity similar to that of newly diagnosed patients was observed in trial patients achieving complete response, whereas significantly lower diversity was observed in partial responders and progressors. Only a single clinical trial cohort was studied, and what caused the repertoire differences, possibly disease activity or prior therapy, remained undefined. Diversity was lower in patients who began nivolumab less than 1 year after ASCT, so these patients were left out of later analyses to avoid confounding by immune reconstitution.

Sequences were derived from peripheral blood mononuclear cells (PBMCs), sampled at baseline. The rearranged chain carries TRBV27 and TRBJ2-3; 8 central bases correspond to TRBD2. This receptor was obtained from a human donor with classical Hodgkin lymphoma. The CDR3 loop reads CASSASGRPTDTQYF. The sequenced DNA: TGTGCCAGCAGTGCCAGCGGGAGACCCACAGATACGCAGTATTTT.